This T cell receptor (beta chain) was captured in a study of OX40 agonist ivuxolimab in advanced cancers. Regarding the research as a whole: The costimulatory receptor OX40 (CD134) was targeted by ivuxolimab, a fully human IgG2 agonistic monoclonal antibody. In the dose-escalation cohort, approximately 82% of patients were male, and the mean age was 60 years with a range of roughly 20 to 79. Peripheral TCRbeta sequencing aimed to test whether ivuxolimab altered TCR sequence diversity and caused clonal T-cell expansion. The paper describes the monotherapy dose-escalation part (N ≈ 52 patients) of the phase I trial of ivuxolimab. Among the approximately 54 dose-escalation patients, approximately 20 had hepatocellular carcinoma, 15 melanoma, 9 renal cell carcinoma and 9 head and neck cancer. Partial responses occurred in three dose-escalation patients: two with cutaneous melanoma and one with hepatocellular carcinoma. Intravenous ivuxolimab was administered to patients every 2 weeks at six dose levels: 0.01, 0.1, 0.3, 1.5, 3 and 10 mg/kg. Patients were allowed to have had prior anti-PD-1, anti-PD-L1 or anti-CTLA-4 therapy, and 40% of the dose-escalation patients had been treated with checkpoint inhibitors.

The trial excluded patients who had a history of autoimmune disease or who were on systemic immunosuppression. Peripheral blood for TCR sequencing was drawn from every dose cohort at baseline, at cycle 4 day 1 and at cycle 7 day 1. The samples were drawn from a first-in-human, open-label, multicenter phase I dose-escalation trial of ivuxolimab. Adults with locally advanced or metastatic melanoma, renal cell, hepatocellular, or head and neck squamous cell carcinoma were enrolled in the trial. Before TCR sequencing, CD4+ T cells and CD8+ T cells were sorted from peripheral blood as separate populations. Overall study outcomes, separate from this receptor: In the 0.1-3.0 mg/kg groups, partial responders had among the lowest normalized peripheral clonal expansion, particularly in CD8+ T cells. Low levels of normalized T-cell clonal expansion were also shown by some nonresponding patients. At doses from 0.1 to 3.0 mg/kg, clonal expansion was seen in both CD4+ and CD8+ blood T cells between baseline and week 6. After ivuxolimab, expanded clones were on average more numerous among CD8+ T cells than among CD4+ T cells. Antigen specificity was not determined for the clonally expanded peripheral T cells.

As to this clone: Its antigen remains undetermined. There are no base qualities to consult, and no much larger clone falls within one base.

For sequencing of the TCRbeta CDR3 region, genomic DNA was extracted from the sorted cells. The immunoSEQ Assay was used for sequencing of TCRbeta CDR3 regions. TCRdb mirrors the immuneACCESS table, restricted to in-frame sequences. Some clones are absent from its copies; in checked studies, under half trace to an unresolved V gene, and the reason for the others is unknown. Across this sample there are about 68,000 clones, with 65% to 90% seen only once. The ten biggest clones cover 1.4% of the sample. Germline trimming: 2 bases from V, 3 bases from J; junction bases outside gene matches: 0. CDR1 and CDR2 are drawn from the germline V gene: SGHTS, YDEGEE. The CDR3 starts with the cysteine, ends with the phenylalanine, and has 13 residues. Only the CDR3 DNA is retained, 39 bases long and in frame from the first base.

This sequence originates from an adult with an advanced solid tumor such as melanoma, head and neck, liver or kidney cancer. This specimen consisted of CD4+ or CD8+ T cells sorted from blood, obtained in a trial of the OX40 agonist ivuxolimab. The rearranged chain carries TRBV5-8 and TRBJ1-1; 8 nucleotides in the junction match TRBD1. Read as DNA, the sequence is TGTGCCAGCAGCTTACAGGGGGACACTGAAGCTTTCTTT. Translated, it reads CASSLQGDTEAFF.